These 21 T cell receptor beta chains were sequenced from one sample in a study of blood T cells in healthy people across ages (dated by TCRdb to between 2015 and 2017). Library prep was done by 5' RACE. The sample was run on an Illumina HiSeq 2500. The second PCR ran for about 7 to 11 cycles and used a J-beta primer mix along with a sample-barcoded 5' primer. The public reads were reanalyzed by TCRdb: fastp trimming at Q25, MiXCR alignment, in-frame beta chains only. CDR3 protein sequences are deduplicated, and each keeps its most common genes and DNA. The sample table shows 1.5 million to 2 million distinct CDR3 sequences, and about 35% are seen once. The ten largest clones take up 11% of the sample. Sequenced sample: blood. The receptors come from a woman younger than 45 in good health.

CDR3 bases: TGTGCCAGCAGACCCGGACAGTCACCTAATGAAAAACTGTTTTTT. Protein product: CASRPGQSPNEKLFF. The chain links TRBV7-9 to TRBJ1-4; the D gene is possibly TRBD1 (6 bases). Germline CDR1 and CDR2: SEHNR and FQNEAQ (reference sequence). Trimming took off 6 bases at V and 3 bases at J, with 14 bases between the two ends. CDR3 length: 15 amino acids.

With respect to this clonotype: A much larger clone differs by one base, so this may be a read error. The chain is built from TRBV29-1 and TRBJ1-1; 10 nucleotides align to TRBD1. CDR3 length: 14 amino acids. From germline, CDR1 is SQVTM and CDR2 ANQGSEA. With V trimmed by 7 bases and J by 5 bases, 10 bases remained unmatched. Written as DNA, the CDR3 is TGCAGCGGTAGGGACAGGGGTTGTGGTACTGAAGCTTTCTTT. It encodes CSGRDRGCGTEAFF.

This clonotype was picked up a small number of times. The chain is built from TRBV3-1 and TRBJ1-6, with D tentatively TRBD1 (5 bases). Trimming stripped 4 bases from V and 9 bases from J, with 10 bases between. Germline V gene sequence: CDR1 LGHDT, CDR2 YNNKEL (reference sequence). This CDR3 comprises 13 residues. CDR3 coding DNA: TGTGCCAGCAGCCTCAACGGGGGTTCACCCCTCCACTTT. This gives the protein CASSLNGGSPLHF.

Note on this clonotype: A much larger clone differs from this one at a single base, so this may be a read error. J is TRBJ2-1 and V is TRBV5-4; 8 bases map to TRBD2. The trim removed 1 base at V and 5 bases at J, leaving 11 bases unmatched. CDR3 size: 17 residues. CDR1 and CDR2 from the germline V gene are SGHNT and YYREEE (reference sequence). In DNA form, the CDR3 reads TGTGCCAGCAGCTTGCTCCAAGGGCGGGGGGCCCACAATGAGCAGTTCTTC. Translation gives CASSLLQGRGAHNEQFF.

This clonotype was picked up many times. The rearrangement uses TRBV29-1 and TRBJ2-1; 12 positions agree with TRBD2. The CDR3 has 16 amino acids. V lost 2 bases and J lost 8; bases outside the gene matches: 10. Germline CDR1 is SQVTM and CDR2 is ANQGSEA. CDR3 sequence reads: CSVETRLAGDAYEQFF. The DNA for the CDR3 is TGCAGCGTTGAAACGAGACTAGCGGGAGACGCTTATGAGCAGTTCTTC.

The rearrangement links TRBV12-3 or TRBV12-4 to TRBJ1-1; D may be TRBD1 (5 bases). The CDR3 length is 14 residues. Trimming pared 4 bases from V and 6 bases from J, leaving 15 bases between. CDR3 DNA sequence: TGTGCCAGCAGTTGGGGTGCAGGGAGGCCTGAAGCTTTCTTT. Protein sequence: CASSWGAGRPEAFF.

The gene calls are TRBV24-1 and TRBJ2-7; no clear D gene. The ends were cut back, 5 bases at V and 7 bases at J, with 17 bases in the middle. Germline CDR1 is KGHDR and CDR2 is SFDVKD. This CDR3 is 14 amino acids long. The CDR3: CATSGPERMGEQYF. The DNA of the CDR3 is TGTGCCACCAGTGGCCCTGAAAGAATGGGGGAGCAGTACTTC.

As regards this clonotype: A much more abundant neighbour one base away suggests this may be a read error. This chain joins TRBV29-1 and TRBJ2-5; TRBD1 matches at 12 bases. Per the germline V gene, CDR1 is SQVTM and CDR2 is ANQGSEA. V gave up 8 bases and J gave up 10 bases; unmatched junction bases: 11. This CDR3 contains 13 residues. This CDR3 reads CSPAGTGGSDQYF. In DNA form, the CDR3 reads TGCAGCCCAGCCGGGACAGGGGGCTCGGACCAGTACTTC.

The gene calls are TRBV7-9 and TRBJ2-1; 9 positions match TRBD2. Looked up from germline, CDR1 is SEHNR and CDR2 is FQNEAQ (reference sequence). The V segment lost 4 bases and the J segment 0 bases; nucleotides outside the gene matches: 4. CDR3 length: 16 residues. The CDR3 nucleotides read TGTGCCAGCAGCTCCCTTAGCGGGGGCTCCTACAATGAGCAGTTCTTC. This translates into CASSSLSGGSYNEQFF.

Remarks on this clonotype: Germline and junction disagree at one end, which may indicate a read error. The rearrangement uses TRBV20-1 and TRBJ1-4; no clear D. The CDR3 is 14 residues long. Per germline, CDR1 DFQATT and CDR2 SNEGSKA (reference sequence). CDR3: CSAPYSSTNEKRFF. The CDR3 DNA reads as TGCAGTGCTCCATACTCTTCAACTAATGAAAAACGGTTTTTT.

V usage is TRBV19 and J usage is TRBJ2-3; D gene ambiguous. The CDR3 has 16 residues. CDR1 is LNHDA and CDR2 is SQIVND in the germline V gene (reference sequence). Deletions cut 2 bases from V and 0 bases from J, with 12 bases between. As DNA, the CDR3 is TGTGCCAGTAGTATACCCGCGCGAAGAAGCACAGATACGCAGTATTTT. Its protein product is CASSIPARRSTDTQYF.

About this clonotype itself: The junction shows a germline mismatch at one end, possibly a read error. In DNA form, the CDR3 reads TGTAGTACGAGGGGACTCATCGCTCTATCTACGCAGTATTTT. Translated, it gives CSTRGLIALSTQYF. The chain couples TRBV20-1 to TRBJ2-3; D may be TRBD2 (6 bases). CDR3 length: 14 amino acids. Germline values: CDR1 DFQATT, CDR2 SNEGSKA (reference sequence).

V is TRBV5-1 and J is TRBJ2-3; D gene uncertain. Germline CDR1 and CDR2: SGHRS and YFSETQ. The V end lost 4 bases, the J end lost 14 bases, and 11 bases lay between the germline ends. CDR3 length equals 10 residues. The CDR3 region has the DNA TGCGCCAGCAGCCAAGCCGGGTTGTATTTT. Residues: CASSQAGLYF.

This clonotype was recorded at least ten times. This CDR3 is CASSFTPAYEQYF. CDR3 coding DNA: TGTGCCAGCAGCTTCACCCCGGCCTACGAGCAGTACTTC. The rearrangement uses TRBV9 and TRBJ2-7; D gene uncertain. Germline CDR1 and CDR2: SGDLS and YYNGEE. V gave up 4 bases and J gave up 2 bases, with 10 bases separating them. This CDR3 has 13 amino acids.

This clonotype was seen a few times. The chain links TRBV6-6 to TRBJ2-4; a possible D gene is TRBD2 (5 bases). Germline V gene data show CDR1 as MNHNY and CDR2 as SVGAGI (reference sequence). The CDR3 sequence is 17 residues long. The V gene lost 7 bases and the J gene lost 2 bases, with 21 bases spanning the gap. In nucleotides, the CDR3 is TGTGCCAGCACCCATTCCGGAGATTGGGAGACCAAAAACATTCAGTACTTC. Translation gives CASTHSGDWETKNIQYF.

CDR3: CSATDQGGSMDYGYTF. The CDR3 DNA sequence: TGCAGTGCTACGGACCAAGGGGGGAGTATGGACTATGGCTACACCTTC. V is TRBV20-1 and J is TRBJ1-2; D may be TRBD1 (6 bases). Trimming removed 4 bases at V and 3 bases at J, with 21 bases between. CDR1 DFQATT and CDR2 SNEGSKA come from the germline V gene (reference sequence). The CDR3 is made up of 16 amino acids.

Only a few counts were recorded for this clonotype. CDR3 DNA: TGCAGTGCCTACTTAAGTGGCGGGCCCCAGCATTTT. Its protein product is CSAYLSGGPQHF. This rearrangement joins TRBV20-1 to TRBJ1-5; D gene unclear. Germline V gene sequence: CDR1 DFQATT, CDR2 SNEGSKA (reference sequence). V was trimmed by 6 bases and J by 9 bases, leaving 15 bases between them. CDR3 size: 12 residues.

The chain carries TRBV2 and TRBJ2-1, with D possibly being TRBD2 (5 bases). V lost 8 bases to trimming and J lost 14 bases, with 22 bases between them. CDR3 length equals 13 residues. Germline lookup yields CDR1 SNHLY and CDR2 FYNNEI. For the CDR3, the DNA is TGTGCCAGCCTATACCAACTAGATGTCGGGGAGTTCTTC. This gives the protein CASLYQLDVGEFF.

The V and J genes are TRBV7-2 and TRBJ2-3, with D possibly TRBD1 on 6 matching bases. CDR3 length equals 16 residues. Germline-derived CDR1 and CDR2 are SGHTA and FQGNSA. V dropped 8 bases and J dropped 0 bases, with 18 bases sitting between them. The DNA for the CDR3 is TGTGCCAGCGGCTCCTCCGGGACACATAGCACAGATACGCAGTATTTT. Residues: CASGSSGTHSTDTQYF.

Only a few counts were recorded for this clonotype. The V gene is TRBV3-1, the J gene TRBJ2-5; TRBD2 might be the D (7 bases). This CDR3 is built from 15 residues. The V and J ends lost 8 bases and 5 bases respectively, with 21 bases between them. Looked up from germline, CDR1 is LGHDT and CDR2 is YNNKEL (reference sequence). The CDR3 nucleotides are TGTGCCAGCGGAGACTTCGCGGGGGCCGGGGAGACCCAGTACTTC. As protein: CASGDFAGAGETQYF.

This clonotype has just a few counts. The chain links TRBV9 to TRBJ2-1; D perhaps matches TRBD2 (5 bases). The germline gives CDR1 SGDLS, CDR2 YYNGEE. The CDR3 is 18 residues long. Trimming removed 0 bases at V and 7 bases at J, with 23 bases between. The CDR3 nucleotides are TGTGCCAGCAGCGTAGATTCCTTCGGAGGACGGGTGGGAAATGAGCAGTTCTTC. This sequence encodes CASSVDSFGGRVGNEQFF.